This entry is about one T cell receptor (beta chain). Trimming cost V 0 bases and J 4 bases, with 13 bases left between them. The CDR3 runs to 15 residues. Germline CDR1 KGHSH, CDR2 LQKENI. These data come from a study of PD-1 blockade in classical Hodgkin lymphoma. Autologous stem cell transplantation was followed by relapse in every patient, and brentuximab vedotin exposure varied. Patients showed best responses of complete response, partial response or progressive disease. Clones were sequenced by immunoSEQ multiplex PCR, and TCRdb holds only the in-frame ones, with some missing. The sample includes roughly 31,000 clones, around three quarters of them seen just once.

The J gene is TRBJ2-7, the V gene TRBV18; D is tentatively TRBD1 or TRBD2 (6 bases each). The source was peripheral blood mononuclear cells (PBMCs), collected before the second cycle of nivolumab. This clonotype was sampled from a human donor with classical Hodgkin lymphoma. The chain's CDR3 is CASSPPSGGRYEQYF. CDR3 sequence (DNA): TGTGCCAGCTCACCACCGTCCGGGGGCAGGTACGAGCAGTACTTC.